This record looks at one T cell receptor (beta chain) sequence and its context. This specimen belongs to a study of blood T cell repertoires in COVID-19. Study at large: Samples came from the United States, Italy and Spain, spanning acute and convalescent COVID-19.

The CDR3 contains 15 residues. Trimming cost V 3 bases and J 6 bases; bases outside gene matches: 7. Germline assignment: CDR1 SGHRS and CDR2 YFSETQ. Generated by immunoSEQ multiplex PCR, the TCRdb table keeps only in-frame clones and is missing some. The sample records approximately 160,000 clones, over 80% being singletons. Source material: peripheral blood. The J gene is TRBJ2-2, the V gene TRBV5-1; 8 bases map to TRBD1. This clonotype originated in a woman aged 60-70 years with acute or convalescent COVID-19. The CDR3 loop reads CASSSVQGAAGELFF. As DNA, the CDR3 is TGCGCCAGCAGCTCAGTTCAGGGGGCGGCCGGGGAGCTGTTTTTT.